This TCR beta chain was retrieved from a study of cytomegalovirus exposure and HLA in healthy donors. Findings and caveats of the study: A classifier reportedly called cytomegalovirus status with high sensitivity and specificity. One later analysis, an examination of the 120 validation repertoires, found that first-cohort TCR clusters tended to co-occur in them.

Details on this clone: Its antigen is currently unknown.

The repertoire was sequenced with immunoSEQ multiplex PCR; TCRdb's copy has only in-frame clones and lacks some. The data show about 110,000 clones, roughly 90% seen once. Germline loops: CDR1 GTSNPN, CDR2 SVGIG (reference sequence). CDR3 length equals 14 residues. Trimming stripped 1 base from V and 1 base from J, with 10 bases between. This TCR was sampled from a woman aged 30 to 39 in good health and CMV-seropositive. This chain uses TRBV30 with TRBJ1-1; D is unclear. The source material was PBMCs. In DNA, the CDR3 is TGTGCCTGGAGTGCTTTAAACGGGAACACTGAAGCTTTCTTT. As protein: CAWSALNGNTEAFF.